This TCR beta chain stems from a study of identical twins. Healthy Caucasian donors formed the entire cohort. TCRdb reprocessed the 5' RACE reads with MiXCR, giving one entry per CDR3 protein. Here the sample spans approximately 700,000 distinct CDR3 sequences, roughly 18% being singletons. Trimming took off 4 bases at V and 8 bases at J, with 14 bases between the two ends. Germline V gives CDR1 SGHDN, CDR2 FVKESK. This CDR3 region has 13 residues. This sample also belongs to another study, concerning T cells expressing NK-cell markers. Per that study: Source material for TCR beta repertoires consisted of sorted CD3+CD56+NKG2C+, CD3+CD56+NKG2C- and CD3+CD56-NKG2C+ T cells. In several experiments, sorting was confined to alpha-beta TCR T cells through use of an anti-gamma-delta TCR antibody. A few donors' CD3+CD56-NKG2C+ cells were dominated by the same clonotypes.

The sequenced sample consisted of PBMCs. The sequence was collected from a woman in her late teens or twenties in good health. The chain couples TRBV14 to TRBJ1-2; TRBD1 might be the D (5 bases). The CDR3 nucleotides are TGTGCCAGCAGCCCGGGACCATTTTCCGGCTACACCTTC. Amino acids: CASSPGPFSGYTF.